Listed below are T cell receptor beta chains from one sample, sequenced in a study of molecular identifiers for immune sequencing clone quantification. TCRdb reprocessed the PCR reads with MiXCR, giving one entry per CDR3 protein. The table lists over 550,000 distinct CDR3 sequences, about 25% of them singletons. Sequencing was done on a sample of naive CD8+ T cells from blood, with Jurkat cell RNA spiked in. The receptors derive from a human donor in good health. Some libraries in this study had Jurkat cell RNA spiked in. CDR3s include the opening cysteine and the closing phenylalanine or tryptophan. A D gene is named only where the DNA matches it firmly. Not all rows give a size; the values are once, few, many and, for expanded clones, a class.

D,J,size,V,DNA,CDR3
-,TRBJ1-5,many,TRBV29-1,TGCAGCGTTGAAGATCCCGGTGGCAATCAGCCCCAGCATTTT,CSVEDPGGNQPQHF
TRBD1,TRBJ2-3,-,TRBV18,TGTGCCAGCTCACCGGACAGGGCAGGAGATACGCAGTATTTT,CASSPDRAGDTQYF
-,TRBJ2-2,few,TRBV28,TGTGCCAGCAGTTTTGAAAGGACAGAGAACACCGGGGAGCTGTTTTTT,CASSFERTENTGELFF
TRBD1,TRBJ2-3,many,TRBV5-1,TGCGCCAGCAGCTTCGGACAGGCTGGCACAGATACGCAGTATTTT,CASSFGQAGTDTQYF
TRBD1,TRBJ2-7,few,TRBV28,TGTGCCAGCAGTTCCCGGGACAGGGCCTACGGGCAGTACTTC,CASSSRDRAYGQYF
TRBD1,TRBJ2-2,few,TRBV5-8,TGTGCCAGCACCTTGACGTGGGGCGTAGGGGGCCTAAACACCGGGGAGCTGTTTTTT,CASTLTWGVGGLNTGELFF
TRBD1,TRBJ2-2,many,TRBV20-1,TGCAGTGCTAGAGCTGGACAGGGAGAGAACACCGGGGAGCTGTTTTTT,CSARAGQGENTGELFF
-,TRBJ2-1,-,TRBV14,TGTGCCAGCAGCCAAGTCGGGAGTGTCCACAATGAGCAGTTCTTC,CASSQVGSVHNEQFF
TRBD2,TRBJ2-1,-,TRBV29-1,TGCAGCGTTGATGGAACTAGCGGGGCCTACAATGAGCAGTTCTTC,CSVDGTSGAYNEQFF
-,TRBJ1-2,-,TRBV20-1,TGCAGTGCTAGAGATCGGCCAGGGGAGGTGGGTGACTATGGCTACACCTTC,CSARDRPGEVGDYGYTF
-,TRBJ1-5,many,TRBV19,TGTGCCAGTAGTACAGGGGTAGGCAATCAGCCCCAGCATTTT,CASSTGVGNQPQHF
TRBD2,TRBJ2-3,-,TRBV9,TGTGCCAGCAGCGTAGAGGGACTAGGGTACACAGATACGCAGTATTTT,CASSVEGLGYTDTQYF